Listed here are 19 T cell receptor beta chains from one sample, sequenced in a study of blood T cell repertoires in COVID-19. TCRdb keeps only in-frame clones here, not all; method: immunoSEQ multiplex PCR. The sample lists 100,000 or so clones, approximately 92% occurring once. Sequencing was performed on peripheral blood. These TCRs come from a man over 45 with active COVID-19.

This chain joins TRBV5-6 and TRBJ2-7, with D uncertain. This CDR3 contains 11 residues. The germline CDR1 and CDR2 sequences are SGHDT and YYEEEE. V was clipped by 3 bases and J by 5 bases, with 6 bases between them. Here the CDR3 DNA reads TGTGCCAGCAGCTATTCTCACGAGCAGTACTTC. This encodes CASSYSHEQYF. The full variable domain, its missing parts supplied by reference TRBV5-6 and TRBJ2-7, is DAGVTQSPTHLIKTRGQQVTLRCSPKSGHDTVSWYQQALGQGPQFIFQYYEEEERQRGNFPDRFSGHQFPNYSSELNVNALLLGDSALYLCASSYSHEQYFGPGTRLTVT.

This clone was recorded a few times. J is TRBJ2-7 and V is TRBV10-1, with TRBD2 matching 11 bases. Germline V lookup: CDR1 WNHNN, CDR2 SYGVQD (reference sequence). V gave up 0 bases and J gave up 5 bases; unmatched junction bases: 9. CDR3 size: 17 residues. CDR3 DNA sequence: TGCGCCAGCAGTGAGTCGGTAGCGGGAGGGCCGAATAACGAGCAGTACTTC. It codes for CASSESVAGGPNNEQYF.

The chain combines TRBV7-5 with TRBJ1-2. TRBV7-5 corresponds to a pseudogene. The CDR3 has 17 amino acids. CDR3 in DNA: TGTGCCAGAAGCTGGGGAGGAGGAGTGATACTCCACTATGGCTACACCTTC. Amino acid sequence: CARSWGGGVILHYGYTF.

CDR3 nucleotide sequence: TGTGCCAGCAGTTCGTTAGCGGGAGGGAATGAGCAGTTCTTC. Translated, it gives CASSSLAGGNEQFF. This chain connects TRBV6-2 or TRBV6-3 to TRBJ2-1; TRBD2 matches 11 bases. Germline V gene lookup returns CDR1 MNHEY and CDR2 SVGEGT. The CDR3 has 14 amino acids. The trim removed 4 bases at V and 7 bases at J, leaving 3 bases unmatched.

The V and J genes are TRBV24-1 and TRBJ2-1; possible D gene TRBD1, 5 bases. V lost 3 bases, J lost 3 bases, and 5 bases lay in between. The CDR3 has 13 residues. CDR1 is KGHDR, CDR2 SFDVKD, per germline. CDR3 region: CATSDGHYNEQFF. DNA of the CDR3: TGTGCCACCAGTGATGGACACTACAATGAGCAGTTCTTC.

V is TRBV5-4 and J is TRBJ1-2, with D maybe TRBD1 (5 bases). Germline-derived CDR1 and CDR2 are SGHNT and YYREEE (reference sequence). V was shortened by 5 bases and J by 2 bases, with 10 bases between the two germline ends. The CDR3 runs 13 residues. The CDR3 DNA is TGTGCCAGCAGGGACACGAAAAACTATGGCTACACCTTC. It codes for CASRDTKNYGYTF.

This chain connects TRBV18 to TRBJ2-5, with 8 bases that match TRBD2. V was clipped by 8 bases and J by 9 bases; unmatched bases: 11. The CDR3 spans 13 residues. Germline loops: CDR1 KGHSH, CDR2 LQKENI. The CDR3 coding sequence is TGTGCCAGCGGTCCGGACGGCGGGGGGTCCCAGTACTTC. This gives the protein CASGPDGGGSQYF.

The rearrangement joins TRBV28 to TRBJ1-2; 8 bases are a match to TRBD1. With V trimmed by 4 bases and J by 5 bases, 9 bases remained unmatched. Per germline, CDR1 MDHEN and CDR2 SYDVKM. The CDR3 has 15 amino acids. The CDR3 protein is CASSSPPGGAYGYTF. Written as DNA, the CDR3 is TGTGCCAGCAGTTCCCCCCCAGGGGGCGCGTATGGCTACACCTTC.

This chain links TRBV10-3 with TRBJ1-1; maybe TRBD1 (5 bases). This CDR3 has 13 residues. V was trimmed by 6 bases and J by 1 base, leaving 9 bases between them. Germline values: CDR1 ENHRY, CDR2 SYGVKD. The CDR3 DNA reads as TGTGCCATCAGCTCAACAGGGAACACTGAAGCTTTCTTT. The encoded protein is CAISSTGNTEAFF.

This chain joins TRBV7-8 and TRBJ1-2; 8 nucleotides match TRBD1. The CDR3 totals 14 residues. Trimming cost V 10 bases and J 7 bases; bases outside gene matches: 14. CDR1 SGHVS and CDR2 FQNEAQ come from the germline V gene. The CDR3 bases are TGTGCCACCTATCAGACAGGGGTCGTTCGTGGCTACACCTTC. Its translation is CATYQTGVVRGYTF.

The chain joins TRBV25-1 to TRBJ1-5; D gene ambiguous. The V and J ends lost 5 bases and 4 bases respectively, with 12 bases between them. The CDR3 is 14 amino acids. CDR1 MGHDK and CDR2 SYGVNS come from the germline V gene. For the CDR3, the DNA is TGTGCCAGCAGTAAAGGGAGTGGGAATCAGCCCCAGCATTTT. Its protein product is CASSKGSGNQPQHF.

This clone was seen a handful of times. The chain is built from TRBV19 and TRBJ2-5; TRBD2 might be the D (6 bases). CDR1 is LNHDA, CDR2 SQIVND, per germline (reference sequence). The CDR3 has 15 amino acids. Trimming took 5 bases from V and 7 from J, leaving 20 bases between them. The CDR3 here is CASSLQGGREVTQYF. CDR3 DNA: TGTGCCAGTAGTCTTCAGGGAGGCAGGGAAGTGACCCAGTACTTC.

The chain has TRBV2 and TRBJ1-3; the D is unclear. The germline gives CDR1 SNHLY, CDR2 FYNNEI. This CDR3 region has 15 residues. The V and J ends lost 3 bases and 0 bases respectively, with 9 bases between them. CDR3 amino acids: CASSEHASSGNTIYF. CDR3 nucleotides: TGTGCCAGCAGTGAGCACGCGAGCTCTGGAAACACCATATATTTT.

The rearrangement uses TRBV5-1 and TRBJ1-1, with a possible D match to TRBD1 (5 bases). The CDR3 runs to 14 residues. Germline V CDR1 and CDR2: SGHRS, YFSETQ. With 5 bases removed from V and 1 base from J, the gap between germline ends came to 12 bases. CDR3 protein: CASRRGFENTEAFF. The DNA for the CDR3 is TGCGCCAGCAGAAGGGGTTTCGAGAACACTGAAGCTTTCTTT.

The chain has TRBV28 and TRBJ1-1; D gene unclear. This CDR3 region has 11 residues. In germline, CDR1 is MDHEN, CDR2 SYDVKM. V was clipped by 7 bases and J by 1 base, with 4 bases between them. CDR3 amino acids: CASTRNTEAFF. As DNA, the CDR3 is TGTGCCAGCACCCGGAACACTGAAGCTTTCTTT.

This clone was counted a single time. The gene calls are TRBV15 and TRBJ1-1, with a tentative D call TRBD1 (6 bases). Per germline, CDR1 LNHNV and CDR2 YYDKDF (reference sequence). The V end lost 0 bases, the J end lost 8 bases, and 13 bases lay between the germline ends. The CDR3 contains 14 residues. In nucleotides, the CDR3 is TGTGCCACCAGCAGAGATCGACAGGCCGCAGAAGCTTTCTTT. It codes for CATSRDRQAAEAFF. Variable domain in full (rest from reference TRBV15 and TRBJ1-1): DAMVIQNPRYQVTQFGKPVTLSCSQTLNHNVMYWYQQKSSQAPKLLFHYYDKDFNNEADTPDNFQSRRPNTSFCFLDIRSPGLGDTAMYLCATSRDRQAAEAFFGQGTRLTVV.

With regard to this clone: Other nucleotide sequences in the sample specify the same CDR3. The J gene is TRBJ2-7, the V gene TRBV7-9, with TRBD1 identical over 11 bases. The CDR3 loop spans 15 amino acids. CDR1 and CDR2 (germline): SEHNR, FQNEAQ (reference sequence). The V segment lost 1 base and the J segment 2 bases; nucleotides outside the gene matches: 1. In nucleotides, the CDR3 is TGTGCCAGCAGCTTAGGGACAGGGGGCCCCTACGAGCAGTACTTC. This encodes CASSLGTGGPYEQYF. Full variable domain (outside the CDR3, taken from reference TRBV7-9 and TRBJ2-7): DTGVSQNPRHKITKRGQNVTFRCDPISEHNRLYWYRQTLGQGPEFLTYFQNEAQLEKSRLLSDRFSAERPKGSFSTLEIQRTEQGDSAMYLCASSLGTGGPYEQYFGPGTRLTVT.

The V and J genes are TRBV7-8 and TRBJ2-4, with 8 bases matching TRBD2. Germline V lookup: CDR1 SGHVS, CDR2 FQNEAQ. The CDR3 runs to 14 residues. With 3 bases clipped from V and 9 bases from J, the junction kept 7 bases outside the gene matches. The DNA for the CDR3 is TGTGCCAGCAGCTTCTCGACCGGGGGGGGCATTCAGTACTTC. Amino acid sequence: CASSFSTGGGIQYF.

The chain joins TRBV5-1 to TRBJ2-1, with TRBD2 matching 9 bases. The CDR3 length is 15 residues. The J segment lost 10 bases and the V segment lost 4 bases, leaving 12 bases of the junction unmatched. Germline CDR1 SGHRS, CDR2 YFSETQ. CDR3 sequence reads: CASSLLEIAGVEQFF. CDR3 DNA sequence: TGCGCCAGCAGCCTCCTGGAGATAGCGGGAGTGGAGCAGTTCTTC.